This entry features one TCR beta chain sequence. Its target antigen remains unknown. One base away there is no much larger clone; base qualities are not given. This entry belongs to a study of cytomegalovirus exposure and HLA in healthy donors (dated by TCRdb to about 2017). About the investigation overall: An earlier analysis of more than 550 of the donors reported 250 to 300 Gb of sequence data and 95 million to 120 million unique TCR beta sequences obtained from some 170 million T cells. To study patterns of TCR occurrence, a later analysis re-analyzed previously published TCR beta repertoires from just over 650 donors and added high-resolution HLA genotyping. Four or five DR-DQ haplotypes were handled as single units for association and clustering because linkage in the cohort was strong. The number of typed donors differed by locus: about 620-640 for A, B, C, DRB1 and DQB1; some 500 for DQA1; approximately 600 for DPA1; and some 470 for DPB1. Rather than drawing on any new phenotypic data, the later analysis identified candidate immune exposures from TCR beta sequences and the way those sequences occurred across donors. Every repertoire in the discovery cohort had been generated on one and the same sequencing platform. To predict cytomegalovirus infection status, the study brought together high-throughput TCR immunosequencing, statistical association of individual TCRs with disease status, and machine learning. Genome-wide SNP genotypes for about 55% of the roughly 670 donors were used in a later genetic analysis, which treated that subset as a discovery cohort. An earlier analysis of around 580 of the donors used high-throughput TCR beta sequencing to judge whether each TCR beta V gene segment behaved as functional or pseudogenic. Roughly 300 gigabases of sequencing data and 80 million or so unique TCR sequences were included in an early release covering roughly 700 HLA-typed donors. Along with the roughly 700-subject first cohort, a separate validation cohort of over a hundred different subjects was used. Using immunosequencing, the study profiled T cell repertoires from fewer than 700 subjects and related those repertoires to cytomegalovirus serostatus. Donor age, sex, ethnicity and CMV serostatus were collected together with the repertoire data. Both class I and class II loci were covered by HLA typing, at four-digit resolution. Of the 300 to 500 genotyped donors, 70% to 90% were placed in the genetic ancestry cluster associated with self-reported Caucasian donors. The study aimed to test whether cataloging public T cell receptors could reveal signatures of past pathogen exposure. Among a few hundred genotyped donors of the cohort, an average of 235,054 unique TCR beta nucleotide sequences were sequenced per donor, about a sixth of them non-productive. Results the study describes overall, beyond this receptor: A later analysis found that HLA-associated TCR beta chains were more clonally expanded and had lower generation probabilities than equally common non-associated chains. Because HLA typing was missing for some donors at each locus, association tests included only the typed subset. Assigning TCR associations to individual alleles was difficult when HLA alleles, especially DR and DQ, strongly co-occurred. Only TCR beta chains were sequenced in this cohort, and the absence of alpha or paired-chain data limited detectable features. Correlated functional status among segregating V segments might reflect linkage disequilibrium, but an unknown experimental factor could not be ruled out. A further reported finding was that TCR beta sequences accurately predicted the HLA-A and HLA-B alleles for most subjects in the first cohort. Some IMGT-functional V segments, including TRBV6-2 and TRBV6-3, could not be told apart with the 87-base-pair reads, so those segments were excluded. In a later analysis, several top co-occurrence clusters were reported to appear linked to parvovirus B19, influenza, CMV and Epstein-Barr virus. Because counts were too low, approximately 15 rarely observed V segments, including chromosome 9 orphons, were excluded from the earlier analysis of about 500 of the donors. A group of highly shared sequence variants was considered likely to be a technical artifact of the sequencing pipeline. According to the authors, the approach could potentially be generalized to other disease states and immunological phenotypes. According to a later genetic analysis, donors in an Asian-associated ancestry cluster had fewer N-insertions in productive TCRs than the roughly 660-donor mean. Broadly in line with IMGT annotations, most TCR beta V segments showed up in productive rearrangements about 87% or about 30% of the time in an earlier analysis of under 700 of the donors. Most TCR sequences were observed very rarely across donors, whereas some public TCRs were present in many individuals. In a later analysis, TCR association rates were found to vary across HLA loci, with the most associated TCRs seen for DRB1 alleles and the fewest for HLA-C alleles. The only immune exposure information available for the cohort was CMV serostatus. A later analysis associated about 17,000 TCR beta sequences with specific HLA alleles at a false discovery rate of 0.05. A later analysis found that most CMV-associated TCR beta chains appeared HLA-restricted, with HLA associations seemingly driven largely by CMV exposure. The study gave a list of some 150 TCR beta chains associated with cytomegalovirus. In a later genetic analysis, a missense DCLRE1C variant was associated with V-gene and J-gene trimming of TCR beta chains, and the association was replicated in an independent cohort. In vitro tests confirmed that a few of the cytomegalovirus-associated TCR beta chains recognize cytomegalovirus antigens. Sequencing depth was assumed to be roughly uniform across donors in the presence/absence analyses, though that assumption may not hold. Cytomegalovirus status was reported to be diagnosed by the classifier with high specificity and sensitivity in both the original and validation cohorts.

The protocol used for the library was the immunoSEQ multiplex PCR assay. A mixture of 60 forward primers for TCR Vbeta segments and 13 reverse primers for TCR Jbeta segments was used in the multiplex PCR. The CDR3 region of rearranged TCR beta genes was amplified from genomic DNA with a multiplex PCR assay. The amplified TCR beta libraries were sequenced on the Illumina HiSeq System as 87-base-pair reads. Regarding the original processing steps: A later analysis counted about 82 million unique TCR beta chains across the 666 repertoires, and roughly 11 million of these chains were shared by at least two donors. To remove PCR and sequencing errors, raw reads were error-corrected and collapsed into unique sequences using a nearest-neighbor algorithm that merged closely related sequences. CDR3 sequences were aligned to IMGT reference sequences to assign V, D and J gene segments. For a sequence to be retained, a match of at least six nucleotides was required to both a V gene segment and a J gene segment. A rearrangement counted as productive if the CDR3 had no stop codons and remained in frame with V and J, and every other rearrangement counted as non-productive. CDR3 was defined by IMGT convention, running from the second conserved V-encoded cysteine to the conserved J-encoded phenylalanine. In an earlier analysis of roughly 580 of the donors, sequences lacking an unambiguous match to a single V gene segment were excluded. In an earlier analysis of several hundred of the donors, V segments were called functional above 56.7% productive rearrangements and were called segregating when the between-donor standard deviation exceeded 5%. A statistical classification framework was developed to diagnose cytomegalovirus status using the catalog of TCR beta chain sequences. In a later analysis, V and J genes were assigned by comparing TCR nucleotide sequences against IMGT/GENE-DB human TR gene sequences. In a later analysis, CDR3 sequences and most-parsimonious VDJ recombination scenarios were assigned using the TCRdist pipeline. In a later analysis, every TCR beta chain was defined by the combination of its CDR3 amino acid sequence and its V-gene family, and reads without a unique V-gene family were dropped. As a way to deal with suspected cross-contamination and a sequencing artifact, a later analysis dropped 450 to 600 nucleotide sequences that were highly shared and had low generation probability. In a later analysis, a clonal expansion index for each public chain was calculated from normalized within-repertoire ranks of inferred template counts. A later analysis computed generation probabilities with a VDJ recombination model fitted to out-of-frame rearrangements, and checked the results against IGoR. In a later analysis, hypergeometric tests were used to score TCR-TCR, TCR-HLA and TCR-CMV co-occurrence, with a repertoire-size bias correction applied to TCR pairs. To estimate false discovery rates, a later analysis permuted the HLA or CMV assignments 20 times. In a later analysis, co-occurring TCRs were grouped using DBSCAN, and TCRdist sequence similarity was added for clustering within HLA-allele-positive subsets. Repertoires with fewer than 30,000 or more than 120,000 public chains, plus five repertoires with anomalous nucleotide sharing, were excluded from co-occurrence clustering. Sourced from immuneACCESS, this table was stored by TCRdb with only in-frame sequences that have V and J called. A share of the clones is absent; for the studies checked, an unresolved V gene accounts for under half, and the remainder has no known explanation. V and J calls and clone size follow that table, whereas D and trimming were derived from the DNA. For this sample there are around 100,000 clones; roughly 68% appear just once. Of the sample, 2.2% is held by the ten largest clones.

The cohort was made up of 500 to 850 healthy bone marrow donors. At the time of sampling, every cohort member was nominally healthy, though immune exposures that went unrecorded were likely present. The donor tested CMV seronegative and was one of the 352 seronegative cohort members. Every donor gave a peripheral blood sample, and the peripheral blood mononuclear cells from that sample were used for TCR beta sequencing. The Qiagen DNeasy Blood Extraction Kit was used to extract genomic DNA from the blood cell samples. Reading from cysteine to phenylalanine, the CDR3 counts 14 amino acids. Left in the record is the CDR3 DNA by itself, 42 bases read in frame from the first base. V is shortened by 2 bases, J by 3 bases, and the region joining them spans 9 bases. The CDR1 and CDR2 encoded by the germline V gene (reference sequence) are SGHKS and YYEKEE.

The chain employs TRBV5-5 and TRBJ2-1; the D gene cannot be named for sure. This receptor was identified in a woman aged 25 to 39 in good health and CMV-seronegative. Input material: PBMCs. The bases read TGTGCCAGCAGCTTCTTGGCCGACTACAATGAGCAGTTCTTC. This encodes CASSFLADYNEQFF.